Listed below are T cell receptor beta chains from one sample, sequenced in a study of blood T cells in healthy people across ages. A single record per CDR3 protein comes from TCRdb applying MiXCR to the 5' RACE reads. The sample includes fewer than 800,000 distinct CDR3 sequences, under 25% of them seen just once. The sequencing sample was made of blood. These receptors came from a man between 65 and 80 years old in good health. The conserved cysteine and the conserved F or W are not part of the CDR3 here. The order of the fields is V gene, J gene, CDR3 protein.

TRBV6-1	TRBJ2-1	ASSVRQGSSYNEQF
TRBV27	TRBJ2-7	ASSPGQLYEQY
TRBV20-1	TRBJ1-4	SAHPLATNEKLF
TRBV28	TRBJ2-5	ASSPVIGTGRRF
TRBV2	TRBJ2-3	ASLGVGTDTQY
TRBV29-1	TRBJ1-2	SVEDVQGYSGYT
TRBV7-2	TRBJ2-5	ASRAGRTETQY
TRBV7-9	TRBJ2-3	ASSNGAGNTQY
TRBV24-1	TRBJ1-2	ATSPGQNYGYT
TRBV20-1	TRBJ2-1	SAMVQRGSNEQF
TRBV3-1	TRBJ1-1	ASTPGRLNTEAF
TRBV27	NA	ASSFGLAGDYEQY
TRBV4-1	TRBJ2-2	ASSQNIGELF
TRBV20-1	TRBJ2-1	SARDRRQRSYNEQF
TRBV18	TRBJ2-6	ATSPGTLASGANVLT
TRBV28	TRBJ2-3	ASSLTIFAGGSDTQY
TRBV29-1	TRBJ2-5	SVDRGDGTSGSRETQY
TRBV5-1	TRBJ2-1	ASSWTPGQGVDNEQF
TRBV12-3/TRBV12-4	TRBJ1-1	ASSPAQLNTEAF
TRBV7-2	TRBJ2-3	ASSSGLAQDTQY
TRBV7-9	TRBJ2-6	ASSLVPRQFTGANVLT
TRBV5-5	TRBJ2-3	ASSNRLAGSTDTQY
TRBV29-1	TRBJ1-1	SVEDPGTEAF